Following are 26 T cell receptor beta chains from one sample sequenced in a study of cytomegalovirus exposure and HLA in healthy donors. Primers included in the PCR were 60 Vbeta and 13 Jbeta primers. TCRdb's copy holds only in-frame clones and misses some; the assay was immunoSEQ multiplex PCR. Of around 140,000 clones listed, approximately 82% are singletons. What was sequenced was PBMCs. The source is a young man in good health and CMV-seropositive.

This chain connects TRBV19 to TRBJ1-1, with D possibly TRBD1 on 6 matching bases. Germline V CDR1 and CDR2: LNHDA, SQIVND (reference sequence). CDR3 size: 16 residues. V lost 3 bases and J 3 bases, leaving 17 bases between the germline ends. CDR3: CASSIFRGARDTEAFF. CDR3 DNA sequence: TGTGCCAGTAGTATTTTCCGGGGGGCGCGAGACACTGAAGCTTTCTTT.

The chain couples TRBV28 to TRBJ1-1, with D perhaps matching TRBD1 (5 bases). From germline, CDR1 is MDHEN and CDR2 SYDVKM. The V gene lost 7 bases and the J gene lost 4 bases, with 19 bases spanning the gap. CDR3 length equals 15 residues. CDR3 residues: CASTLISAGGTEAFF. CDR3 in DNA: TGTGCCAGCACCCTGATATCTGCGGGGGGCACTGAAGCTTTCTTT. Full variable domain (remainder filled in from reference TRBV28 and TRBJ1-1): DVKVTQSSRYLVKRTGEKVFLECVQDMDHENMFWYRQDPGLGLRLIYFSYDVKMKEKGDIPEGYSVSREKKERFSLILESASTNQTSMYLCASTLISAGGTEAFFGQGTRLTVV.

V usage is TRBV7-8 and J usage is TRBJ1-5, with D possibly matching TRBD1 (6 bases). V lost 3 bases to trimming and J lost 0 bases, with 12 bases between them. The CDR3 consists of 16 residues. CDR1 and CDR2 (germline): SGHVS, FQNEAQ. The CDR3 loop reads CASSFGGLDSNQPQHF. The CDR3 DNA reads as TGTGCCAGCAGCTTTGGGGGCCTTGATAGCAATCAGCCCCAGCATTTT.

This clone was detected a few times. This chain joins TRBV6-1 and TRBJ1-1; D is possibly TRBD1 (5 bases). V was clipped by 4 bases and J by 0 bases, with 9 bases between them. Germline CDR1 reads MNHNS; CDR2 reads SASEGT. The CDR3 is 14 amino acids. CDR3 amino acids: CASSGQSMNTEAFF. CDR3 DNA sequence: TGTGCCAGCAGTGGACAGAGTATGAACACTGAAGCTTTCTTT.

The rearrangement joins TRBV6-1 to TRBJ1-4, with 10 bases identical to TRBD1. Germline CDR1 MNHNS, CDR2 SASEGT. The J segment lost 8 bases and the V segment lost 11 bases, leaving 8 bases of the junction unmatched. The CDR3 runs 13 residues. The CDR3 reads CAGTGQGDEKLFF. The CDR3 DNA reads TGTGCCGGGACCGGACAGGGGGACGAAAAACTGTTTTTT.

The CDR3 is CASSSAAQGRYTGELFF. The DNA of the CDR3 is TGTGCCAGCAGCTCGGCAGCACAGGGACGGTACACCGGGGAGCTGTTTTTT. The rearrangement joins TRBV5-4 to TRBJ2-2; maybe TRBD1 (6 bases). Trimming left V 3 bases short and J 3 bases short, with 18 bases between. The CDR3 length is 17 residues. Germline CDR1 is SGHNT and CDR2 is YYREEE (reference sequence).

The CDR3 loop is CASTKGVTNYGYTF. CDR3 DNA sequence: TGTGCCAGCACCAAGGGGGTAACTAACTATGGCTACACCTTC. This chain joins TRBV9 and TRBJ1-2, with D tentatively TRBD1 (6 bases). The CDR3 is 14 amino acids. The V and J ends lost 6 bases and 0 bases respectively, with 12 bases between them. CDR1 and CDR2 from the germline V gene are SGDLS and YYNGEE.

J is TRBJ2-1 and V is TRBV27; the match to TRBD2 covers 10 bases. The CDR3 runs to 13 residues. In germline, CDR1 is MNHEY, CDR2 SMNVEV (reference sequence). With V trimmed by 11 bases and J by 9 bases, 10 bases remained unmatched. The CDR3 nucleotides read TGTGCCGCGAAAGGCCTAGCGGGAGTTGAGCAGTTCTTC. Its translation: CAAKGLAGVEQFF.

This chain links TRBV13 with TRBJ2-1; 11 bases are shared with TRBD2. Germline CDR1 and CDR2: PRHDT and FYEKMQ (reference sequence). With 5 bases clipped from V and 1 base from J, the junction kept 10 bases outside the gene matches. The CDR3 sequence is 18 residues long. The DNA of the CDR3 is TGTGCCAGCAGCGAGGCACTAGCGGGAGTGGTATCCTACAATGAGCAGTTCTTC. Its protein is CASSEALAGVVSYNEQFF.

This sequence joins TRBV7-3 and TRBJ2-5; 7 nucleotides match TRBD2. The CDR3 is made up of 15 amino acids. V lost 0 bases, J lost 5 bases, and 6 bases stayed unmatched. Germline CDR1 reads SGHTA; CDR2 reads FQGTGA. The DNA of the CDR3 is TGTGCCAGCAGCTTAACGGGAGGGCCCTCGGAGACCCAGTACTTC. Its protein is CASSLTGGPSETQYF.

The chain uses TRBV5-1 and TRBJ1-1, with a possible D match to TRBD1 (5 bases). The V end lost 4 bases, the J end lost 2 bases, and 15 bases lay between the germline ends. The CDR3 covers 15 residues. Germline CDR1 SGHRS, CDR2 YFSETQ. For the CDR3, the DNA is TGCGCCAGCAGCGCGGACACTTCGAGAAACACTGAAGCTTTCTTT. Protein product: CASSADTSRNTEAFF.

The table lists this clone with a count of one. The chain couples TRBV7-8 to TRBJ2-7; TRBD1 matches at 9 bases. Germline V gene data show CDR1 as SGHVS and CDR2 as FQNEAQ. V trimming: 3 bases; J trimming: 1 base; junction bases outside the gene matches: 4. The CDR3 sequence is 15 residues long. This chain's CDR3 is CASSLAGTGSYEQYF. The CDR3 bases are TGTGCCAGCAGCTTGGCCGGGACAGGGTCCTACGAGCAGTACTTC.

The CDR3: CASSPQGWGEAGELFF. The CDR3 nucleotides read TGTGCCAGTAGTCCACAGGGTTGGGGAGAGGCCGGGGAGCTGTTTTTT. This chain joins TRBV19 and TRBJ2-2; D might be TRBD1 (6 bases). Germline lookup yields CDR1 LNHDA and CDR2 SQIVND (reference sequence). With 5 bases removed from V and 6 bases from J, the gap between germline ends came to 19 bases. The CDR3 loop spans 16 amino acids.

CDR3: CASSLTLQDYSSYNSPLHF. The CDR3 coding sequence is TGTGCCAGCAGCTTAACCCTGCAGGACTACAGCTCCTATAATTCACCCCTCCACTTT. V usage is TRBV7-3 and J usage is TRBJ1-6; D unclear. Trimming removed 0 bases from V and 0 bases from J, with 15 bases in between. The germline V gene encodes CDR1 SGHTA and CDR2 FQGTGA. The CDR3 runs to 19 residues.

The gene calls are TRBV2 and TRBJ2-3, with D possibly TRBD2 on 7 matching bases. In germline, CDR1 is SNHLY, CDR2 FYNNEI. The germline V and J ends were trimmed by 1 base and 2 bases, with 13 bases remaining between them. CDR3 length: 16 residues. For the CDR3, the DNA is TGTGCCAGCAGTGAAGAGGGAGGGGGGAACACAGATACGCAGTATTTT. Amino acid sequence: CASSEEGGGNTDTQYF.

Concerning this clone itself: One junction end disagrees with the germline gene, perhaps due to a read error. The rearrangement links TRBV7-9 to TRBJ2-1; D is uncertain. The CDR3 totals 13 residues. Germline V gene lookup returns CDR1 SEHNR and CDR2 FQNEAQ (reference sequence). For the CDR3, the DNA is TGTTCCAGCAGCTTAGCTCAGGCCAATGAGCAGTTCTTC. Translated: CSSSLAQANEQFF.

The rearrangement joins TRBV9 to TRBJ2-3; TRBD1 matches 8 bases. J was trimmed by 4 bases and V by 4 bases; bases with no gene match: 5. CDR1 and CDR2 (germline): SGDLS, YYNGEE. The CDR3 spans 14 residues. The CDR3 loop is CASSPDRGSDTQYF. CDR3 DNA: TGTGCCAGCAGCCCCGACAGGGGTTCAGATACGCAGTATTTT.

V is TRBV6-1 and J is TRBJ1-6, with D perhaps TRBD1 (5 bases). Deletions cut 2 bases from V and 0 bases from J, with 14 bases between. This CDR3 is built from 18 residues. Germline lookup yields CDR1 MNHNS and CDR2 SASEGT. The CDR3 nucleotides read TGTGCCAGCAGTGAAAGTGGGACTGTCCTCTCCTATAATTCACCCCTCCACTTT. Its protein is CASSESGTVLSYNSPLHF.

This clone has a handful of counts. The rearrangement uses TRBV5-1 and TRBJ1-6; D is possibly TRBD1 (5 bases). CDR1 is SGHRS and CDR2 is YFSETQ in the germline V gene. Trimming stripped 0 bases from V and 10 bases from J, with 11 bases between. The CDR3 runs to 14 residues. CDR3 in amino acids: CASSLGQGDSPLHF. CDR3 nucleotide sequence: TGCGCCAGCAGCTTGGGGCAGGGTGACTCACCCCTCCACTTT. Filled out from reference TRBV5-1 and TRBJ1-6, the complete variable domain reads KAGVTQTPRYLIKTRGQQVTLSCSPISGHRSVSWYQQTPGQGLQFLFEYFSETQRNKGNFPGRFSGRQFSNSRSEMNVSTLELGDSALYLCASSLGQGDSPLHFGNGTRLTVT.

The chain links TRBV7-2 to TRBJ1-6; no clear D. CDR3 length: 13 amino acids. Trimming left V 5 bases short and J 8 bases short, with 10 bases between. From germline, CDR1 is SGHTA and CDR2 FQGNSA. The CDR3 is CASSPLRDSPLHF. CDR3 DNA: TGTGCCAGCAGCCCGCTCCGAGATTCACCCCTCCACTTT.

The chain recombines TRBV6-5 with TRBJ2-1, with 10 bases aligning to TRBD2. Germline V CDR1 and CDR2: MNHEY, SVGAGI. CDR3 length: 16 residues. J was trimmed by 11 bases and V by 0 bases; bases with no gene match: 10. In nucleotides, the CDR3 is TGTGCCAGCAGTTACTCGAGGGCTAGCGGGGGCCCTCAGCAGTTCTTC. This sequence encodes CASSYSRASGGPQQFF.

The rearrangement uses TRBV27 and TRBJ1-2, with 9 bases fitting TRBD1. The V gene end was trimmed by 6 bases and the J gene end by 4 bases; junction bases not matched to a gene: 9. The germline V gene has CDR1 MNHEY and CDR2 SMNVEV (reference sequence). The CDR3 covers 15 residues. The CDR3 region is CASRPTGGASYGYTF. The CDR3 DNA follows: TGTGCCAGCAGGCCAACAGGGGGCGCGAGCTATGGCTACACCTTC.

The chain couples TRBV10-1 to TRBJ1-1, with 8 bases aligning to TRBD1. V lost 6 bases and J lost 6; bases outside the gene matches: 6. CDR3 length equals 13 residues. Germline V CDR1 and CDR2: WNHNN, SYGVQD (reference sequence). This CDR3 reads CASRKTGDAEAFF. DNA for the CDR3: TGCGCCAGCAGGAAGACAGGGGACGCTGAAGCTTTCTTT.

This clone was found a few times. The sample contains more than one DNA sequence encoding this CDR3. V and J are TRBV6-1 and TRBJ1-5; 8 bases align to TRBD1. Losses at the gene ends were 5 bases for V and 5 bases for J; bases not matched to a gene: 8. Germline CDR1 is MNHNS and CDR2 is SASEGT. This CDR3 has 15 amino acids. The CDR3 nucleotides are TGTGCCAGCAGTTCAGGGACAGGCGGGTATCAGCCCCAGCATTTT. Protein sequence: CASSSGTGGYQPQHF.

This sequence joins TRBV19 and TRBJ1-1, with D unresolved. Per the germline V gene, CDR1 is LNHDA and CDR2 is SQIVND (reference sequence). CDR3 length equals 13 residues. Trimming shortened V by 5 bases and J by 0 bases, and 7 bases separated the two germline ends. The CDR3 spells CASSDQMNTEAFF. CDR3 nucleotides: TGTGCCAGTAGTGATCAGATGAACACTGAAGCTTTCTTT.

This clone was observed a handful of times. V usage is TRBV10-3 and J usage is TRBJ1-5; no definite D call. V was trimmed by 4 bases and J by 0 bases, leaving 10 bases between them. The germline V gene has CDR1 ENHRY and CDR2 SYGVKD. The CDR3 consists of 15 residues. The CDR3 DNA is TGTGCCATCAGTGCCGGTGTCATTAGCAATCAGCCCCAGCATTTT. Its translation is CAISAGVISNQPQHF.